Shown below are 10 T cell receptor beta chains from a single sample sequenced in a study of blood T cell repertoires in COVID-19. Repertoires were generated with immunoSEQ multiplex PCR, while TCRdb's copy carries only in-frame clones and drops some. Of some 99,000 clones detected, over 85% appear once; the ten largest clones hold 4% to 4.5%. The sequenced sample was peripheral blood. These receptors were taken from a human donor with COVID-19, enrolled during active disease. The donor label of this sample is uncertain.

CDR3 coding DNA: TGTGCCAGCAGCCAAGATCGGGGACTAGCGGGGGCCCCAGTGGGTCACAATGAGCAGTTCTTC. Encoded protein: CASSQDRGLAGAPVGHNEQFF. This chain links TRBV4-2 with TRBJ2-1, with TRBD2 matching over 14 bases. V gave up 0 bases and J gave up 5 bases; unmatched junction bases: 15. Germline CDR1 and CDR2: LGHNA and YNFKEQ. The CDR3 runs to 21 residues.

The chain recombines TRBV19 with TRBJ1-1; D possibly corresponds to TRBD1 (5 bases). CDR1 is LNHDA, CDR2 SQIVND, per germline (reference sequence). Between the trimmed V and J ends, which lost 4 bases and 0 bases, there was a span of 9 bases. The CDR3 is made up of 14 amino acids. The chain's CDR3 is CASSTTALNTEAFF. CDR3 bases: TGTGCCAGTAGTACGACAGCTTTGAACACTGAAGCTTTCTTT.

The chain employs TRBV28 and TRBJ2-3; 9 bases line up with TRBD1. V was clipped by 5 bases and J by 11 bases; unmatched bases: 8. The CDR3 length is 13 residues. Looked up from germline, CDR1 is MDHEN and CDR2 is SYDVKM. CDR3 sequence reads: CASSRGQGLRQYF. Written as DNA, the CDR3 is TGTGCCAGCAGTCGGGGACAGGGTTTGAGGCAGTATTTT.

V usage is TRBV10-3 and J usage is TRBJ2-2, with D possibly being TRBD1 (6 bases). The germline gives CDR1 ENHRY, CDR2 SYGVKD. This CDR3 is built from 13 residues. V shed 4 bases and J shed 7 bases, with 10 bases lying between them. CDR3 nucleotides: TGTGCCATCAGTGTTGAGGGGGTCGGGGAGCTGTTTTTT. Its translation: CAISVEGVGELFF.

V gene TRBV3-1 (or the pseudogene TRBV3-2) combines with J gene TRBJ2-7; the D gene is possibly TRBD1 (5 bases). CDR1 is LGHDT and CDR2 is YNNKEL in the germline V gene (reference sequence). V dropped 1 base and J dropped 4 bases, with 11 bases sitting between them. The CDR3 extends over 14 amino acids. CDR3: CASSQGTGAYEQYF. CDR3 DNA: TGTGCCAGCAGCCAAGGAACAGGAGCTTACGAGCAGTACTTC.

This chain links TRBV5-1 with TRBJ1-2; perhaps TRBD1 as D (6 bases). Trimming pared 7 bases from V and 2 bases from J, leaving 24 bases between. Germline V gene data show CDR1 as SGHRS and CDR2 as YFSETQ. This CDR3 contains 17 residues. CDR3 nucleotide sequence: TGCGCCAGCCGACAAGGGGCAGGGGATATGAGGAACTATGGCTACACCTTC. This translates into CASRQGAGDMRNYGYTF.

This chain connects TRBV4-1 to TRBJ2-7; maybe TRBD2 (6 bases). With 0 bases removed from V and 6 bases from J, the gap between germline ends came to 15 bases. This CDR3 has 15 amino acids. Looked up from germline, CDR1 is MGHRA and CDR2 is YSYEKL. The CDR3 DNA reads TGCGCCAGCAGCCAAGATGGGACTGGGCGCGTCGAGCAGTACTTC. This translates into CASSQDGTGRVEQYF.

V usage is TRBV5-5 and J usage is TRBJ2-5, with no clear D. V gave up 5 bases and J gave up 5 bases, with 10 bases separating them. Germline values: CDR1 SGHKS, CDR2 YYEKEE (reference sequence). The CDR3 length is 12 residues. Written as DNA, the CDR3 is TGTGCCAGCAGTACTTTCGCCGAGACCCAGTACTTC. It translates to CASSTFAETQYF.

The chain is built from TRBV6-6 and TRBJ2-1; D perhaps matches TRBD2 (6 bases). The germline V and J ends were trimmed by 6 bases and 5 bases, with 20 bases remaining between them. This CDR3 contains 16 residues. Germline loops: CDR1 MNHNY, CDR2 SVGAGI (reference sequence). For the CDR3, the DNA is TGTGCCAGCAGCTGGGGACTTTTTAACCCTAACAATGAGCAGTTCTTC. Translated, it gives CASSWGLFNPNNEQFF.

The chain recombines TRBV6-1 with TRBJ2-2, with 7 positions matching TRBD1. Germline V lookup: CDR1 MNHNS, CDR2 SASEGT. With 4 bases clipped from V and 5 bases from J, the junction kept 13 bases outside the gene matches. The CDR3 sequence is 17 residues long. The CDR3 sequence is CASSGRWAGGITGELFF. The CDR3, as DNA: TGTGCCAGCAGTGGACGATGGGCAGGGGGAATTACCGGGGAGCTGTTTTTT.